The TCR beta chain described here comes from a study of T cells after yellow fever vaccination. This clonotype appeared many times. The antigen is unknown. There are 14 residues in the CDR3. V lost 5 bases, J lost 1 base, and 5 bases stayed unmatched. Germline V gene data show CDR1 as DFQATT and CDR2 as SNEGSKA (reference sequence). One entry per CDR3 protein, called by TCRdb with MiXCR from the 5' RACE reads. The sample includes about 210,000 distinct CDR3 sequences, under 3.5% of them seen just once. Findings and limits, study-wide: In post-booster samples, most primary-vaccination clones reappeared (approximately 96% CD4, over 70% CD8).

This receptor was identified in a man aged 18 to 30 who received the YFV17D yellow fever vaccine. Specimen: CD4+ T cells sorted from PBMCs, collected 10 days after the yellow fever booster vaccination. The chain is built from TRBV20-1 and TRBJ2-5, with 9 bases fitting TRBD1. CDR3 DNA sequence: TGCAGTGCTTCGACAGGGGGGGCCCAAGAGACCCAGTACTTC. Translated: CSASTGGAQETQYF.